These 11 T cell receptor beta chains came from one sample sequenced in a study of radiotherapy plus CTLA-4 blockade in lung cancer. The data were produced by immunoSEQ multiplex PCR, yet TCRdb's version contains in-frame clones alone and is incomplete. Here the sample spans approximately 41,000 clones, 70% to 80% being singletons. The starting material was peripheral blood, obtained from a patient treated with radiotherapy plus ipilimumab. The receptor set was obtained from a human donor with non-small cell lung cancer who had stable disease on radiotherapy plus ipilimumab.

The V and J genes are TRBV29-1 and TRBJ1-2; 7 bases are shared with TRBD1. CDR1 is SQVTM and CDR2 is ANQGSEA in the germline V gene. The CDR3 length is 16 residues. V was pared by 4 bases and J by 2 bases, with 13 bases of the junction left unmatched. The CDR3 DNA sequence: TGCAGCGTTGTGGGATTTGCGACAGGGATAAACTATGGCTACACCTTC. Translation: CSVVGFATGINYGYTF. The complete variable domain, with remaining parts taken from reference TRBV29-1 and TRBJ1-2, reads SAVISQKPSRDICQRGTSLTIQCQVDSQVTMMFWYRQQPGQSLTLIATANQGSEATYESGFVIDKFPISRPNLTFSTLTVSNMSPEDSSIYLCSVVGFATGINYGYTFGSGTRLTVV.

The rearrangement links TRBV5-1 to TRBJ2-2, with 12 nucleotides matching TRBD2. This CDR3 contains 16 residues. Germline CDR1 is SGHRS and CDR2 is YFSETQ. J lost 3 bases, V lost 4 bases, and 4 bases had no gene match. The CDR3 loop reads CASSLWTSGDTGELFF. The CDR3 nucleotides are TGCGCCAGCAGCCTATGGACTAGCGGGGACACCGGGGAGCTGTTTTTT.

The genes are TRBV5-4 and TRBJ1-2; no clear D gene. The CDR3 is made up of 10 amino acids. Germline V gene lookup returns CDR1 SGHNT and CDR2 YYREEE (reference sequence). Trimming pared 5 bases from V and 8 bases from J, leaving 7 bases between. The CDR3 nucleotides are TGTGCCAGCAGATCCAGGGGCTACACCTTC. It is translated as CASRSRGYTF.

In DNA, the CDR3 is TGTGCCAGCAGCTGGACCGTGACAGGGTCGTGGGAAGCTTTCTTT. Amino acid sequence: CASSWTVTGSWEAFF. The rearrangement links TRBV7-2 to TRBJ1-1, with 7 bases fitting TRBD1. Germline values: CDR1 SGHTA, CDR2 FQGNSA. This CDR3 comprises 15 residues. V lost 4 bases, J lost 8 bases, and 13 bases stayed unmatched.

On this clone: A junction end diverges from the germline sequence, so it may reflect a read error. This chain uses TRBV19 with TRBJ1-6, with TRBD1 as a possible D gene (5 bases). CDR1 and CDR2 (germline): LNHDA, SQIVND (reference sequence). CDR3 size: 11 residues. This CDR3 reads CASSIGGGDYF. DNA for the CDR3: TGTGCCAGTAGTATAGGTGGAGGGGACTACTTT.

The chain couples TRBV19 to TRBJ2-6; 7 bases map to TRBD1. The V gene end was trimmed by 7 bases and the J gene end by 1 base; junction bases not matched to a gene: 10. The germline V gene encodes CDR1 LNHDA and CDR2 SQIVND (reference sequence). The CDR3 totals 17 residues. The CDR3 DNA sequence: TGTGCCAGTACTAGGTCAGGGGGTTCGTCTGGGGCCAACGTCCTGACTTTC. It is translated as CASTRSGGSSGANVLTF.

About this clone: One junction end does not reproduce the germline sequence, and a read error may be involved. The chain uses TRBV5-1 and TRBJ2-2; D possibly corresponds to TRBD2 (5 bases). The CDR3 totals 15 residues. The germline V gene has CDR1 SGHRS and CDR2 YFSETQ. As DNA, the CDR3 is TGCACCAGCAGCTTGGGAGTGGCGGGCACCGGGGAGCTGTTTTTT. Protein: CTSSLGVAGTGELFF.

This sequence joins TRBV6-6 and TRBJ1-5, with TRBD1 as a possible D gene (6 bases). There are 14 residues in the CDR3. The germline V and J ends were trimmed by 5 bases and 6 bases, with 14 bases remaining between them. Germline V gives CDR1 MNHNY, CDR2 SVGAGI (reference sequence). CDR3 residues: CASSHGGAGQPQHF. DNA of the CDR3: TGTGCCAGCAGTCACGGGGGGGCGGGTCAGCCCCAGCATTTT.

This chain joins TRBV19 and TRBJ1-1, with D possibly matching TRBD1 (6 bases). Germline V lookup: CDR1 LNHDA, CDR2 SQIVND (reference sequence). Between the trimmed V and J ends, which lost 3 bases and 5 bases, there was a span of 13 bases. The CDR3 is 14 residues long. CDR3 residues: CASSILRGGTEAFF. The CDR3 DNA reads TGTGCCAGTAGTATCTTGAGGGGGGGTACTGAAGCTTTCTTT.

The rearrangement joins TRBV7-9 to TRBJ2-7; D is unresolved. Germline-derived CDR1 and CDR2 are SEHNR and FQNEAQ (reference sequence). The CDR3 covers 14 residues. V lost 4 bases and J 7 bases, leaving 17 bases between the germline ends. CDR3 sequence reads: CASSSAGDRLEQYF. As DNA, the CDR3 is TGTGCCAGCAGCTCCGCAGGTGACCGCCTAGAGCAGTACTTC.

This clone showed up just a few times. CDR3 sequence (DNA): TGTGCCAGTAACCGAGCGGGGGGGCTGAGAGATACGCAGTATTTT. This codes for CASNRAGGLRDTQYF. The rearrangement links TRBV19 to TRBJ2-3; TRBD2 aligns across 10 bases. The CDR3 covers 15 residues. With V trimmed by 7 bases and J by 5 bases, 9 bases remained unmatched. Germline loops: CDR1 LNHDA, CDR2 SQIVND (reference sequence).